This T cell receptor (beta chain) was recorded in a study of T cell changes during pregnancy in multiple sclerosis. Trimming cost V 4 bases and J 2 bases; bases outside gene matches: 4. The CDR3 has 15 amino acids. Per germline, CDR1 MNHEY and CDR2 SMNVEV (reference sequence). Sequencing used immunoSEQ multiplex PCR; TCRdb keeps in-frame clones, though not all of them. The sample comprises roughly 97,000 clones, 90% of which are singletons, and roughly 0.77% rests with the top ten. The specimen comprised peripheral blood, sampled in the second trimester of pregnancy. This chain connects TRBV27 to TRBJ2-3; TRBD1 matches at 9 bases. The receptor was derived from a female donor in good health, enrolled as a control in a pregnancy study. The CDR3 here is CASSWDRVDTDTQYF. CDR3 bases: TGTGCCAGCAGTTGGGACAGGGTCGACACAGATACGCAGTATTTT.